The entry below gives a single T cell receptor (beta chain) sequence along with its context. The sample originates from a study of regulatory T cells in long-lasting Graves disease. Arm-PCR of CDR3 regions and iRepertoire HTBI primers were used to build TCR beta libraries. TCRdb called the multiplex PCR reads again in MiXCR, with one record for every CDR3 protein. The table records 400,000 to 550,000 distinct CDR3 sequences, under 15% of them present only once. Time point in this sample: newly diagnosed GD, antithyroid drugs for less than 3 months. The authors made the TCR library using RNA they extracted from PBMCs. The data were also submitted as part of a second study, on T cells in Graves' hyperthyroidism and ophthalmopathy. As reported in that work: The primer set for the first-round RT-PCR of the TCR CDR3 was HTBI.

Here the sequenced sample was peripheral blood mononuclear cells (PBMCs), taken at new diagnosis, from a patient treated with antithyroid drugs. This clonotype was obtained from a woman in her 30s with Graves disease.

The CDR3: CASSDKRNQGYTF. The CDR3 DNA sequence: TGTGCCAGCAGTGACAAGCGAAATCAAGGCTACACCTTC. The chain is built from TRBV6-2 or TRBV6-3 and TRBJ1-2; no reliable D call. This CDR3 is built from 13 residues. Trimming pared 5 bases from V and 8 bases from J, leaving 15 bases between. Germline V CDR1 and CDR2: MNHEY, SVGEGT.